The clone carrying this T cell receptor beta chain was picked up a small number of times. Its antigen remains unknown. This sample stems from a study of T cell repertoires in cytomegalovirus infection. Looking at the study overall: Indicated by public TCR beta signatures were CMV infection and matching HLA type. Study-wide findings and caveats: HLA-C-restricted CMV clonotypes gave the most frequent clonotype in two of eight donors. Summed frequency of shared TCR beta families picked out CMV carriers who also had the relevant HLA.

CDR1 and CDR2 from the germline V gene are DFQATT and SNEGSKA (reference sequence). Trimming removed 6 bases from V and 0 bases from J, with 11 bases in between. The CDR3 has 13 amino acids. TCRdb re-analysed the reads in MiXCR, keeping a single row per CDR3 protein. The table includes 200,000 to 250,000 distinct CDR3 sequences, over 9% detected once. The rearrangement uses TRBV20-1 and TRBJ2-5; a possible D gene is TRBD2 (6 bases). Sequencing was done on a sample of PBMCs. This receptor was taken from a human donor in good health (CMV status not recorded). Some clones in this sample may be carry-over from other donors' samples. In nucleotides, the CDR3 is TGCAGTGCCGCGGGCGGGAACCAAGAGACCCAGTACTTC. Amino acid sequence: CSAAGGNQETQYF.